The present TCR beta chain was sequenced within a study of human T cells and chemical hapten exposure. Study-wide background: Patch tests put 0.01% DPC on the upper back, and the results were checked at 6 days.

This clonotype was counted ten times or more. What it binds is unknown. In the library, unique molecular identifiers were attached to individual cDNA molecules. TCRdb called the RACE reads again in MiXCR, with one record for every CDR3 protein. The sample lists 60,000 to 70,000 distinct CDR3 sequences, over 9.5% occurring once. Noted time point: pre-sensitization, week 0. Indicated treatment: therapeutic diphenylcyclopropenone sensitization with weekly scalp DPC. Study-wide findings and caveats: Against controls, expanded TCRs gave rise to significantly more large CDR3 similarity clusters. Patch test score rose with PT1 expanded TCR count, significant at thresholds 8, 16 and 32, not 4.

Germline CDR1 SGHDT, CDR2 YYEEEE. The V end was cut by 0 bases, the J end by 2 bases, with 9 bases between. The CDR3 extends over 14 amino acids. The sequencing here drew on whole blood, taken in connection with sensitization to the hapten diphenylcyclopropenone (DPC). This rearrangement joins TRBV5-6 to TRBJ2-7; D is undetermined. The clonotype originates from a woman aged 45-60 years with alopecia areata. Some clones in this sample may be carry-over from other donors' samples. DNA for the CDR3: TGTGCCAGCAGCTTGGTTAGGCTCCCCTACGAGCAGTACTTC. Residues: CASSLVRLPYEQYF.